This TCR beta chain was documented in a study of blood T cell repertoires in COVID-19. Study information: Material from acute and convalescent COVID-19 was sourced from the United States, Italy and Spain.

Germline assignment: CDR1 SGHVS and CDR2 FNYEAQ. V lost 3 bases and J lost 3; bases outside the gene matches: 5. This CDR3 has 14 residues. Method: immunoSEQ multiplex PCR; TCRdb's copy keeps in-frame clones and lacks some. Of 200,000 to 250,000 clones listed, nearly 95% are singletons. Seattle cases were enrolled at active infection and followed longitudinally. This chain joins TRBV7-6 and TRBJ2-7; 7 bases are shared with TRBD1. The sequence came from a man in his thirties or forties with COVID-19, enrolled during active disease. Source material: peripheral blood. The CDR3 here is CASSFDRADYEQYF. The CDR3 nucleotides are TGTGCCAGCAGCTTTGACAGGGCTGACTACGAGCAGTACTTC.